What follows is one T cell receptor (beta chain) and its context. The data belong to a study of blood T cells in healthy people across ages. Whole-study context: About one barcoded beta molecule per two T cells was the capture yield of template switching.

PCR was performed a second time for about 7 to 12 cycles using a sample-barcoded 5' primer and a J-beta primer mix. MiXCR, run by TCRdb on the 5' RACE reads, gives a single entry per CDR3 protein. This sample yields roughly 730,000 distinct CDR3 sequences, of which roughly 50% are seen a single time; around 24% belongs to the top ten. The CDR3 has 13 amino acids. Germline assignment: CDR1 SGHTA and CDR2 FQGNSA. Trimming shortened V by 5 bases and J by 7 bases, and 12 bases separated the two germline ends. The chain employs TRBV7-2 and TRBJ1-5; D ambiguous. The receptor's source is a man in his forties or fifties in good health. Sequencing was carried out using blood. The CDR3: CASSGQIGQPQHF. CDR3 DNA sequence: TGTGCCAGCAGCGGGCAGATAGGACAGCCCCAGCATTTT.